This T cell receptor beta chain comes out of a study of cytomegalovirus exposure and HLA in healthy donors. Unrecorded immune exposure was likely among donors, who were nominally healthy when sampled. With 60 Vbeta and 13 Jbeta primers, the PCR was carried out. Measured with immunoSEQ multiplex PCR; TCRdb has only the in-frame clones, and not every one. This table holds roughly 90,000 clones, 78% found once. Study-level findings and limits: Most of the TCR beta V segments (in an earlier analysis) were productive either about 87% or about 30% of the time. The investigators catalogued about 170 TCR beta chains as cytomegalovirus-associated. An analysis that was carried out later associated 15,000 to 20,000 TCR beta sequences with HLA alleles at 0.05 false discovery rate.

Comment on this clone: Its antigen remains unknown.

Losses at the gene ends were 5 bases for V and 7 bases for J; bases not matched to a gene: 12. This CDR3 contains 16 residues. The V gene's germline CDR1 is SEHNR and CDR2 FQNEAQ (reference sequence). This chain connects TRBV7-9 to TRBJ2-7, with 12 nucleotides matching TRBD2. Sequencing input: PBMCs. The receptor was isolated from a woman between 40 and 55 years old in good health and CMV-seropositive. The CDR3 region has the DNA TGTGCCAGCAGCCCCAAGACTAGCGGGAGCCCCAGGGAGCAGTACTTC. Amino acids: CASSPKTSGSPREQYF.